The T cell receptor beta chain under discussion was sequenced for a study of cytomegalovirus exposure and HLA in healthy donors. Study in general: The 90 to 150 validation repertoires matched the 500 to 750 first-cohort repertoires in platform, a later analysis reported. Findings of the study overall: Investigators reported approximately 170 TCR beta chains as tied to cytomegalovirus. Reported results showed that the classifier diagnosed cytomegalovirus status with high specificity and sensitivity.

This CDR3 contains 17 residues. Germline values: CDR1 SGHDT, CDR2 YYEEEE. V shed 2 bases, J shed 0 bases, and the junction held 6 bases outside the gene matches. Produced via immunoSEQ multiplex PCR; TCRdb's table is partial and in-frame only. Of 150,000 to 200,000 clones detected, about 82% appear once; the ten largest clones hold around 2.4%. A remark on this clone: The antigen is unknown.

Sequences were obtained from PBMCs. This TCR was sampled from a man under 40 in good health and CMV-seropositive. J is TRBJ2-1 and V is TRBV5-6, with 9 bases matching TRBD2. The CDR3 sequence: CASSFRLAASSYNEQFF. The CDR3 bases are TGTGCCAGCAGCTTCCGACTAGCGGCGAGCTCCTACAATGAGCAGTTCTTC.